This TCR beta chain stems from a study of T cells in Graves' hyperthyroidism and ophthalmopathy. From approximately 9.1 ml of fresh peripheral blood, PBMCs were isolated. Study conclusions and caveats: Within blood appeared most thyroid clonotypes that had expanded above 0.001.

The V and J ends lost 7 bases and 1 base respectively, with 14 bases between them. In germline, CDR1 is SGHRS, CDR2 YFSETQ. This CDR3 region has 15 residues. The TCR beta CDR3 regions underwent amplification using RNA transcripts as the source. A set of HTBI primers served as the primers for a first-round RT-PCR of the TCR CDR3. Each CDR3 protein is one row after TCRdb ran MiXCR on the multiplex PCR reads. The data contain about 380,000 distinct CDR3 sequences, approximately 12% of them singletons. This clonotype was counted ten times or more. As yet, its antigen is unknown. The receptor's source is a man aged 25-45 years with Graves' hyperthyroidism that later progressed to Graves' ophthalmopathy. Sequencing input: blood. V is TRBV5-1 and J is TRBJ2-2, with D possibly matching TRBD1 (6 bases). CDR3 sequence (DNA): TGCGCCAGCTCGAGGGGACAACTGAACACCGGGGAGCTGTTTTTT. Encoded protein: CASSRGQLNTGELFF.